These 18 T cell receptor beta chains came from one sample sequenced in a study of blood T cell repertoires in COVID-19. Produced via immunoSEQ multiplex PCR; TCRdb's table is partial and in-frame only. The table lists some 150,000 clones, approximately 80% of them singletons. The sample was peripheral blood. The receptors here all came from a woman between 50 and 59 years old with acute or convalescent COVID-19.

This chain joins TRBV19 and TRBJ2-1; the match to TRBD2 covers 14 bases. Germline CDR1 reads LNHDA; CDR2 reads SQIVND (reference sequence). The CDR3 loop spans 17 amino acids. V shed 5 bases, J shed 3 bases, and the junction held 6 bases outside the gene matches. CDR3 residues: CASSFRLAGGNYNEQFF. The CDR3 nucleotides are TGTGCCAGTAGTTTCCGACTAGCGGGGGGGAACTACAATGAGCAGTTCTTC.

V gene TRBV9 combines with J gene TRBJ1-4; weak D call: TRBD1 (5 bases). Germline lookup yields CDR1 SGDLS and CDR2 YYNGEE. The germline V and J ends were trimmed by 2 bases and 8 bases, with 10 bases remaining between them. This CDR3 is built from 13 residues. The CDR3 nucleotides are TGTGCCAGCAGCGTTGAACGGGGGGAAAAACTGTTTTTT. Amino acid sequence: CASSVERGEKLFF. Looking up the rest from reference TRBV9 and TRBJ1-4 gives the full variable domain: DSGVTQTPKHLITATGQRVTLRCSPRSGDLSVYWYQQSLDQGLQFLIQYYNGEERAKGNILERFSAQQFPDLHSELNLSSLELGDSALYFCASSVERGEKLFFGSGTQLSVL.

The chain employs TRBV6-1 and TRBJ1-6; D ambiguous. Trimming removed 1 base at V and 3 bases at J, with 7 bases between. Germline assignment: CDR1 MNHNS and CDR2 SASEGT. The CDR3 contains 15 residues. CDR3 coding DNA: TGTGCCAGCAGTGAAGGGCCCCTCTATAATTCACCCCTCCACTTT. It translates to CASSEGPLYNSPLHF.

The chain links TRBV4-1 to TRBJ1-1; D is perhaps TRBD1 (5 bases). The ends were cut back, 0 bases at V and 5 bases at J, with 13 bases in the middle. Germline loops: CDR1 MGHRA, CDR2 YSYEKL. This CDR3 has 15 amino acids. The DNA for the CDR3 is TGCGCCAGCAGCCAAGATACCAGGGAGGGAACTGAAGCTTTCTTT. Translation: CASSQDTREGTEAFF.

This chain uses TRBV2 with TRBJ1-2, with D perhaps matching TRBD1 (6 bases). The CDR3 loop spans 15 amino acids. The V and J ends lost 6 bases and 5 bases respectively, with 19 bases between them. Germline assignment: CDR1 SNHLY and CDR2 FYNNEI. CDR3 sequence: CASSSLWGPLYGYTF. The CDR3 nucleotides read TGTGCCAGCAGCTCACTGTGGGGGCCTCTATATGGCTACACCTTC.

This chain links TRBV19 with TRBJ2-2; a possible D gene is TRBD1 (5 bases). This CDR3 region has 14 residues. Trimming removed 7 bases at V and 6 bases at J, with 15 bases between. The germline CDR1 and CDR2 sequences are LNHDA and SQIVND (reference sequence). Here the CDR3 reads CASITQGNAGELFF. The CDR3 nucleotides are TGTGCCAGTATAACCCAGGGCAACGCCGGGGAGCTGTTTTTT.

The CDR3 nucleotides are TGTGCCAGCAGCTATGACCGGGGAGGCGGCGCAGATACGCAGTATTTT. It codes for CASSYDRGGGADTQYF. The rearrangement joins TRBV5-5 to TRBJ2-3, with a tentative D call TRBD2 (6 bases). Trimming took off 3 bases at V and 4 bases at J, with 18 bases between the two ends. CDR3 length: 16 residues. The germline V gene encodes CDR1 SGHKS and CDR2 YYEKEE (reference sequence).

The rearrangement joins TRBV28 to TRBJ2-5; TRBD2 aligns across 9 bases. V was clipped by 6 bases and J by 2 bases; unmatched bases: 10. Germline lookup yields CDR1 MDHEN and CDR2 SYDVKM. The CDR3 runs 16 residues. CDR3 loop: CASRPHPTSGQETQYF. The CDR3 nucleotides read TGTGCCAGCAGACCCCACCCCACTAGCGGGCAAGAGACCCAGTACTTC.

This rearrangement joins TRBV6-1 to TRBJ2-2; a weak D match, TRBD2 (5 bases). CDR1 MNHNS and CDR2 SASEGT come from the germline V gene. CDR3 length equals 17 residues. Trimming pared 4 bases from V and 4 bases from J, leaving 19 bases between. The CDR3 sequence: CASSAPLGREGTGELFF. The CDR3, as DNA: TGTGCCAGCAGTGCCCCCTTGGGCCGCGAGGGCACCGGGGAGCTGTTTTTT.

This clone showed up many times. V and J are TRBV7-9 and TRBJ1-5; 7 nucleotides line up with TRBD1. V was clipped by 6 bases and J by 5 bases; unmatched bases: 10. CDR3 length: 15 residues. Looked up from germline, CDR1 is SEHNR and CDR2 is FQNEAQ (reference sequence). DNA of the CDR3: TGTGCCAGCAGTTATGCCGGGACAGCCGATCAGCCCCAGCATTTT. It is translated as CASSYAGTADQPQHF.

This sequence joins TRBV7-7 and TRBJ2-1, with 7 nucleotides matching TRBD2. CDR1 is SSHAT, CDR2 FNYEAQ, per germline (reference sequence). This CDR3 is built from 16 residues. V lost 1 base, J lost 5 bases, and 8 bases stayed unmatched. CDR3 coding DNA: TGTGCCAGCAGCTTAGATTGGCTAGCGGAACACAATGAGCAGTTCTTC. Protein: CASSLDWLAEHNEQFF. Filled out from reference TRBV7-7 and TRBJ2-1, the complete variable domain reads GAGVSQSPRYKVTKRGQDVTLRCDPISSHATLYWYQQALGQGPEFLTYFNYEAQPDKSGLPSDRFSAERPEGSISTLTIQRTEQRDSAMYRCASSLDWLAEHNEQFFGPGTRLTVL.

The CDR3 is CASSPQLGEAFF. In nucleotides, the CDR3 is TGTGCCAGCAGTCCCCAGTTGGGCGAAGCTTTCTTT. The chain uses TRBV12-3 or TRBV12-4 and TRBJ1-1; D uncertain. The CDR3 loop spans 12 amino acids. V was shortened by 5 bases and J by 8 bases, with 12 bases between the two germline ends.

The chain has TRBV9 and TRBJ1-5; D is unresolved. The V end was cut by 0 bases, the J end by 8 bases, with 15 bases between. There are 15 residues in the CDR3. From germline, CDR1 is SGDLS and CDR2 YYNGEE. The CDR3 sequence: CASSVDPLRSEPQHF. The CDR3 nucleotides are TGTGCCAGCAGCGTAGACCCTTTGAGGAGCGAGCCCCAGCATTTT. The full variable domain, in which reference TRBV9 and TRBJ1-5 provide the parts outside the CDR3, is DSGVTQTPKHLITATGQRVTLRCSPRSGDLSVYWYQQSLDQGLQFLIQYYNGEERAKGNILERFSAQQFPDLHSELNLSSLELGDSALYFCASSVDPLRSEPQHFGDGTRLSIL.

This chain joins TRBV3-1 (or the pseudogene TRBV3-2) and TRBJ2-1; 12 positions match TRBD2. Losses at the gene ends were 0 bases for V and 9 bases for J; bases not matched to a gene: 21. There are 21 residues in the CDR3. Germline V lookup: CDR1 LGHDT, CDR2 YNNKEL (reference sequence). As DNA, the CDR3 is TGTGCCAGCAGCCAAGATAGCCCCCCCCCGCGACTAGCGGGGGCGTTTATTGAGCAGTTCTTC. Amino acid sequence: CASSQDSPPPRLAGAFIEQFF.

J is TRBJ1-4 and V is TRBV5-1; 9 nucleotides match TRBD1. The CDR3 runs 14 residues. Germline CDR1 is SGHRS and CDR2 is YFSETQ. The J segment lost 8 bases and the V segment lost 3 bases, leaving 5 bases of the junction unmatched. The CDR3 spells CASSWGQGGEKLFF. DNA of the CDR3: TGCGCCAGCAGCTGGGGACAGGGAGGCGAAAAACTGTTTTTT.

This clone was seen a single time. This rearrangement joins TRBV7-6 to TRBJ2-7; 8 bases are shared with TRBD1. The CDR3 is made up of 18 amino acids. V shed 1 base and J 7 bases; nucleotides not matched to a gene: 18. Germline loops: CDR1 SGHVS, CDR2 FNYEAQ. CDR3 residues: CASSLGGTGEIKGREQYF. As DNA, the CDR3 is TGTGCCAGCAGCTTAGGTGGGACAGGTGAAATTAAGGGTCGAGAGCAGTACTTC.

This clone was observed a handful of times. CDR3 residues: CASSFTGADTQYF. CDR3 coding DNA: TGTGCCAGCAGCTTTACAGGGGCAGATACGCAGTATTTT. The V gene is TRBV3-1 (or the pseudogene TRBV3-2), the J gene TRBJ2-3, with TRBD1 identical over 7 bases. The CDR3 contains 13 residues. Trimming removed 5 bases from V and 4 bases from J; junction bases left unmatched: 3. CDR1 LGHDT and CDR2 YNNKEL come from the germline V gene (reference sequence).

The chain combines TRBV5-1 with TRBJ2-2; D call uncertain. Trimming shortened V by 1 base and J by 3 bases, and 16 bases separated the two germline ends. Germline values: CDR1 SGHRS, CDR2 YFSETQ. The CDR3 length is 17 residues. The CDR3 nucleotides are TGCGCCAGCAGCTTGATGTCTTCGAACACATACACCGGGGAGCTGTTTTTT. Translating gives CASSLMSSNTYTGELFF.